The 5 T cell receptor beta chains presented below share a single source sample, sequenced in a study of CD8+ T cells in alopecia areata. Treatment noted: oral pan-JAK inhibitor, 5-10 mg twice daily. Sequencing templates came from extracted RNA that was reverse transcribed into cDNA. Assay: immunoSEQ multiplex PCR; the TCRdb copy retains only in-frame clones and omits some. The sample has 95,000 to 100,000 clones, about 58% seen once. The sample was CD8+ T cells sorted from blood, taken at week 4, from a patient treated with tofacitinib. These receptors originate from a human donor with alopecia areata.

The chain employs TRBV7-9 and TRBJ2-1; 8 nucleotides line up with TRBD2. CDR1 is SEHNR, CDR2 FQNEAQ, per germline (reference sequence). The junction had 12 bases not matched to a gene; V was cut back by 5 bases and J by 0 bases. CDR3 length: 18 amino acids. The CDR3: CASSHVGLAGHSYNEQFF. The CDR3, as DNA: TGTGCCAGCAGCCACGTTGGCCTAGCGGGTCACTCCTACAATGAGCAGTTCTTC.

V gene TRBV30 combines with J gene TRBJ1-2; the match to TRBD1 covers 7 bases. Looked up from germline, CDR1 is GTSNPN and CDR2 is SVGIG (reference sequence). The V gene end was trimmed by 2 bases and the J gene end by 6 bases; junction bases not matched to a gene: 6. The CDR3 is 13 amino acids. This CDR3 reads CAWSNRGGDGYTF. The CDR3 nucleotides read TGTGCCTGGAGTAACAGGGGTGGCGATGGCTACACCTTC. Full variable domain (rest looked up from reference TRBV30 and TRBJ1-2): SQTIHQWPATLVQPVGSPLSLECTVEGTSNPNLYWYRQAAGRGLQLLFYSVGIGQISSEVPQNLSASRPQDRQFILSSKKLLLSDSGFYLCAWSNRGGDGYTFGSGTRLTVV.

The chain joins TRBV29-1 to TRBJ2-1; TRBD1 is a possible D gene (7 bases). The V gene's germline CDR1 is SQVTM and CDR2 ANQGSEA. The CDR3 runs to 16 residues. V shed 4 bases and J shed 8 bases, with 24 bases lying between them. The CDR3 loop is CSVGGGGGGGAYEQFF. The CDR3, as DNA: TGCAGCGTTGGAGGGGGCGGCGGAGGGGGCGCGTATGAGCAGTTCTTC.

The gene calls are TRBV28 and TRBJ2-7; 9 bases line up with TRBD1. CDR1 and CDR2 from the germline V gene are MDHEN and SYDVKM. The CDR3 is 16 residues long. V lost 4 bases and J lost 4; bases outside the gene matches: 11. CDR3 coding DNA: TGTGCCAGCAGTTCCCCCTACAGGGGGCGGGGGTACGAGCAGTACTTC. This sequence encodes CASSSPYRGRGYEQYF.

This rearrangement joins TRBV27 to TRBJ2-1; TRBD2 is a possible D gene (5 bases). CDR1 MNHEY and CDR2 SMNVEV come from the germline V gene (reference sequence). The CDR3 runs to 14 residues. V was shortened by 0 bases and J by 6 bases, with 9 bases between the two germline ends. CDR3 nucleotide sequence: TGTGCCAGCAGTTTATCACCTAGCTTCAATGAGCAGTTCTTC. Amino acid sequence: CASSLSPSFNEQFF.